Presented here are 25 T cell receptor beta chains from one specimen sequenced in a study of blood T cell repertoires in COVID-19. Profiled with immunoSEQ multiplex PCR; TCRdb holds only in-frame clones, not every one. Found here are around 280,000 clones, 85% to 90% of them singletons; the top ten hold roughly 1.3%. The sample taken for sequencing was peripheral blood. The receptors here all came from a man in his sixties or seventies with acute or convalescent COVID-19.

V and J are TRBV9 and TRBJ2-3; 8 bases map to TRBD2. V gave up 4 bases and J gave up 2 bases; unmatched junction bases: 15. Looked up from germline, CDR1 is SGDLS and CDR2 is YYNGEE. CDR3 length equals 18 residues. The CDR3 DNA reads TGTGCCAGCAGCCATGGGGCTAGCGGGCCCACCTCCACAGATACGCAGTATTTT. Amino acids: CASSHGASGPTSTDTQYF.

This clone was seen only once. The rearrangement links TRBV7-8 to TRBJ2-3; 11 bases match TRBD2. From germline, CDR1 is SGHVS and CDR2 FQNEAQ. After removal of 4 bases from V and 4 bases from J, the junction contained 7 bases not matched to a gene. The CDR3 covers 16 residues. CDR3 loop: CASSSRLAGGPDTQYF. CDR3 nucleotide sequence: TGTGCCAGCAGCTCCCGCCTAGCGGGAGGCCCAGATACGCAGTATTTT.

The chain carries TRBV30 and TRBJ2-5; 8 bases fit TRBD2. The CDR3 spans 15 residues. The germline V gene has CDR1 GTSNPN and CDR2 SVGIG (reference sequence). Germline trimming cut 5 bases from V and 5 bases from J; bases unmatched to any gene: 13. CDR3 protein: CAWSARAGAEETQYF. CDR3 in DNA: TGTGCCTGGTCCGCGCGAGCGGGGGCGGAGGAGACCCAGTACTTC.

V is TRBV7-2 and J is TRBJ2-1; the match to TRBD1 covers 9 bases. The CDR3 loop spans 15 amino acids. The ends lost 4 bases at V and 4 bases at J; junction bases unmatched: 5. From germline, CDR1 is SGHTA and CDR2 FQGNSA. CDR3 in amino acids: CASSSTGTGYNEQFF. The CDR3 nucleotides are TGTGCCAGCAGCTCCACCGGGACAGGGTACAATGAGCAGTTCTTC.

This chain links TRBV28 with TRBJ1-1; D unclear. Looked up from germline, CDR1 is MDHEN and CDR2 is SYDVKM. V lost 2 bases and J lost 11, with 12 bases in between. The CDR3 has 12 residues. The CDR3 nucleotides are TGTGCCAGCAGTTTAATAACGGGTGGGGCTTTCTTT. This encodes CASSLITGGAFF.

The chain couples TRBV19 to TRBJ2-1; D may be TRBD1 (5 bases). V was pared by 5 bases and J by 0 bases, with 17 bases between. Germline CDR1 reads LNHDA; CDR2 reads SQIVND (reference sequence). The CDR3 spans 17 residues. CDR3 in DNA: TGTGCCAGTAGTCCGATACCCCGACAGAGCTCCTACAATGAGCAGTTCTTC. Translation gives CASSPIPRQSSYNEQFF.

As DNA, the CDR3 is TGTGCCAGCAGTAAGTCCAGGGTGAGTTCCTACAATGAGCAGTTCTTC. This encodes CASSKSRVSSYNEQFF. The chain is built from TRBV6-6 and TRBJ2-1, with a weak D call TRBD1 (5 bases). The CDR3 length is 16 residues. V was trimmed by 5 bases and J by 1 base, leaving 15 bases between them. CDR1 and CDR2 (germline): MNHNY, SVGAGI (reference sequence).

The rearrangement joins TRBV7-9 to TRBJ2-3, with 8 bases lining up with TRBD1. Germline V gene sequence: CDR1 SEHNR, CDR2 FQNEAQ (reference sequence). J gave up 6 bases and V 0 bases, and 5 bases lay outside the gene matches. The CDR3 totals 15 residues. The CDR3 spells CASSLAQGQVDTQYF. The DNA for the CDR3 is TGTGCCAGCAGCTTAGCACAGGGACAGGTTGATACGCAGTATTTT.

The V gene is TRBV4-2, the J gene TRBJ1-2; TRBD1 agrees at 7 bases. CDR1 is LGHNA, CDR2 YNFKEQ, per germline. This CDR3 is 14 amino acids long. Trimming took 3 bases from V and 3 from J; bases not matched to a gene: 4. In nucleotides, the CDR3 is TGTGCCAGCAGCCATGTCGACAGGGACTATGGCTACACCTTC. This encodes CASSHVDRDYGYTF.

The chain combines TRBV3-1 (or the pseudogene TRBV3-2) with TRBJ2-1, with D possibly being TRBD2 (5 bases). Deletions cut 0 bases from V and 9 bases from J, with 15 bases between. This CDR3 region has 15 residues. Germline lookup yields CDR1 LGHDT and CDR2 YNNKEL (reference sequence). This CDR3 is CASSQDPGTRSEQFF. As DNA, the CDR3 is TGTGCCAGCAGCCAAGATCCAGGTACTAGGAGTGAGCAGTTCTTC.

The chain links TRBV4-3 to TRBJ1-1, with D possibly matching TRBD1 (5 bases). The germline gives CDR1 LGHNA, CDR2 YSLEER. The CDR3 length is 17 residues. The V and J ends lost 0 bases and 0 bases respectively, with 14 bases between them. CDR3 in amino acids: CASSQEWEDTMNTEAFF. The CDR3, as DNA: TGCGCCAGCAGCCAAGAATGGGAGGACACCATGAACACTGAAGCTTTCTTT.

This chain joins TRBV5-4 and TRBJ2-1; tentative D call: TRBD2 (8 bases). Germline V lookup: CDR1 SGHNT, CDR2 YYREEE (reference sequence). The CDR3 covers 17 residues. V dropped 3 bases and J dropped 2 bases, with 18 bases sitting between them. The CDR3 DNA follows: TGTGCCAGCAGCTCGGGGGGGACAGTAGTAACCTACAATGAGCAGTTCTTC. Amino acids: CASSSGGTVVTYNEQFF.

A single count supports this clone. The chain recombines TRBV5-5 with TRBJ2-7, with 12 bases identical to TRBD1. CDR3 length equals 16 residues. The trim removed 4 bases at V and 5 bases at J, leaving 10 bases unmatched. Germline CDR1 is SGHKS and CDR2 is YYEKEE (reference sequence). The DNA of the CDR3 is TGTGCCAGCAGCCCCCGTCAGGGACAGGGGGCGCACGAGCAGTACTTC. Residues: CASSPRQGQGAHEQYF.

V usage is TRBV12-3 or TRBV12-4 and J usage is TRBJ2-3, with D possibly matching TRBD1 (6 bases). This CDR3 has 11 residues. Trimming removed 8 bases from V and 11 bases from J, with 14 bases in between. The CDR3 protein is CASGGQKEQYF. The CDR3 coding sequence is TGTGCCAGCGGAGGACAGAAAGAGCAGTATTTT.

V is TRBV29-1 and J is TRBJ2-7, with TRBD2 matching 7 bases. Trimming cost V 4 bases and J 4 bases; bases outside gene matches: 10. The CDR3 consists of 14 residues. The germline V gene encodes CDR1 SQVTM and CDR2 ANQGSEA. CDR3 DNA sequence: TGCAGCGTTGTCAGCGGGGACTTGTCGTACGAGCAGTACTTC. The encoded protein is CSVVSGDLSYEQYF.

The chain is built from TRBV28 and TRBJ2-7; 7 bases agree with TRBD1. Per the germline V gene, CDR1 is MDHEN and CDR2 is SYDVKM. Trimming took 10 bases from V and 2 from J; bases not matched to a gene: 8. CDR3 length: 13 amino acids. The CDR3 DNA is TGTGCCACCTCAGGACAGGCTACCTACGAGCAGTACTTC. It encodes CATSGQATYEQYF.

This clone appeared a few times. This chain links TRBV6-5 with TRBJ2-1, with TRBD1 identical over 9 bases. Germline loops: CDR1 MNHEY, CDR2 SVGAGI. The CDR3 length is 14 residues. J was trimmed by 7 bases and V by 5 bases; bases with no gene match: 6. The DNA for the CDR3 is TGTGCCAGCAGTCCGGACAGGGGTAGAAATGAGCAGTTCTTC. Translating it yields CASSPDRGRNEQFF.

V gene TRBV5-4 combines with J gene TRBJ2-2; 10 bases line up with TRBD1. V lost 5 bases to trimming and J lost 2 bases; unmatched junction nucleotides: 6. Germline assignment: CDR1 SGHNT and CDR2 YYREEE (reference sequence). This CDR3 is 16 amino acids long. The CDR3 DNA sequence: TGTGCCAGCAGAATGACAGGGGGCTTCAACACCGGGGAGCTGTTTTTT. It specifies CASRMTGGFNTGELFF.

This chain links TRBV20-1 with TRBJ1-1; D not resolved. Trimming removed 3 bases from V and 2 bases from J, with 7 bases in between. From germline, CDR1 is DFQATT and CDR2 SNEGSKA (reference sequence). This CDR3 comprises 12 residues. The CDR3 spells CSASNRNTEAFF. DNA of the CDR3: TGCAGTGCTAGTAACAGAAACACTGAAGCTTTCTTT.

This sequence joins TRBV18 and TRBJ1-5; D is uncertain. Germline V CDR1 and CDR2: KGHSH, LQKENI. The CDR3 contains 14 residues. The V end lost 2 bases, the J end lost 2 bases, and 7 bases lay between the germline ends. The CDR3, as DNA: TGTGCCAGCTCACCAGACGGGGGCAATCAGCCCCAGCATTTT. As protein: CASSPDGGNQPQHF.

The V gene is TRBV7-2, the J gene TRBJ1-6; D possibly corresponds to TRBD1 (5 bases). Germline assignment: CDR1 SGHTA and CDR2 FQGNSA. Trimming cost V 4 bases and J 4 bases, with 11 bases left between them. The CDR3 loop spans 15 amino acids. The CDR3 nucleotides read TGTGCCAGCAGCTCCCAGGGAAATTATAATTCACCCCTCCACTTT. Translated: CASSSQGNYNSPLHF.

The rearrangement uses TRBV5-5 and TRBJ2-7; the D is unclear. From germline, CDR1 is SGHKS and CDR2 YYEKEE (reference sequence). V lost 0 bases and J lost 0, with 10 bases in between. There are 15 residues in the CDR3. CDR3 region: CASSLAQSPSYEQYF. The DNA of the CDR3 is TGTGCCAGCAGCTTGGCCCAATCCCCCTCCTACGAGCAGTACTTC.

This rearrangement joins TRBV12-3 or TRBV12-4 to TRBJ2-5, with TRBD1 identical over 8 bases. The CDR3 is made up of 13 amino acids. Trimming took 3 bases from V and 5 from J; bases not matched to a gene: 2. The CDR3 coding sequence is TGTGCCAGCAGTTTGACAGGGGCGGAGACCCAGTACTTC. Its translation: CASSLTGAETQYF.

CDR3 protein: CASSGRGRETQYF. Here the CDR3 DNA reads TGTGCCAGCAGTGGACGGGGAAGGGAGACCCAGTACTTC. The V call is TRBV25-1, the J call TRBJ2-5; D possibly corresponds to TRBD2 (5 bases). The germline V gene has CDR1 MGHDK and CDR2 SYGVNS. Trimming took 4 bases from V and 5 from J, leaving 11 bases between them. The CDR3 has 13 residues.

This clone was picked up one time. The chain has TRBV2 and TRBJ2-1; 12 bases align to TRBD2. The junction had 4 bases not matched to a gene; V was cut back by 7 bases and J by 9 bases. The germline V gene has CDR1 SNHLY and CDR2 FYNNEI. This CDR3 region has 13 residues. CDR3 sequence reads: CASNGLAGREQFF. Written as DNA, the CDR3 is TGTGCCAGCAACGGACTAGCGGGACGTGAGCAGTTCTTC.